This T cell receptor (beta chain) stems from a study of identical twins. The CDR3 is 15 residues long. The V end was cut by 1 base, the J end by 5 bases, with 17 bases between. Germline V gene lookup returns CDR1 DFQATT and CDR2 SNEGSKA (reference sequence). In this sample, this clonotype turned up a few times. TCRdb re-called the 5' RACE reads with MiXCR, one entry per CDR3 protein. The table shows fewer than 250,000 distinct CDR3 sequences, with roughly 7% occurring only once. The same specimen was also included in a second study, on yellow fever vaccine responses in identical twins.

The sample consisted of memory (CD45RO+) T cells sorted from blood. The origin of this receptor is a woman under 30 in good health. The chain has TRBV20-1 and TRBJ1-1, with unresolved D. The CDR3 coding sequence is TGCAGTGCTAGAGTTGCCCCAGTAGGTCGGACTGAAGCTTTCTTT. This encodes CSARVAPVGRTEAFF.